A selection of T cell receptor beta chains follows, all from one sample in a study of cytomegalovirus exposure and HLA in healthy donors. Only in-frame clones appear in the TCRdb table, and some are missing; sequencing was by immunoSEQ multiplex PCR. The table includes around 80,000 clones, 78% detected once. The sequenced sample was PBMCs. The receptor set was obtained from a man aged 18 to 30 in good health and CMV-seropositive. Each CDR3 is given with its conserved first and last residue. The D gene is left open where the match is weak. Not every row has a clone size; where given, it reads once, few, many or a size class.

J gene,V gene,D gene,clone size,CDR3 DNA,CDR3 protein
TRBJ1-2,TRBV29-1,-,once,TGCAGCGTTGAAGTAACAGGGTTCGACTATGGCTACACCTTC,CSVEVTGFDYGYTF
TRBJ1-6,TRBV6-5,TRBD1,-,TGTGCCAGCAGTTACGCCCAGGGGGCTAATTCACCCCTCCACTTT,CASSYAQGANSPLHF
TRBJ1-2,TRBV6-4,-,few,TGTGCCAGCAGCCAAACGGGTCCCGGGGGAACGCATGGCTACACCTTC,CASSQTGPGGTHGYTF
TRBJ2-7,TRBV28,-,once,TGTGCCAGCTCCCCCGAGAGCCCCTACGAGCAGTACTTC,CASSPESPYEQYF
TRBJ2-1,TRBV7-6,-,-,TGTGCCAGCAGCTTAGAACCGGACAATGAGCAGTTCTTC,CASSLEPDNEQFF
TRBJ2-4,TRBV9,-,-,TGTGCCAGCAGCGCCCCCCCGGAAAACATTCAGTACTTC,CASSAPPENIQYF
TRBJ1-5,TRBV29-1,-,-,TGCAGCGTTGTGGGGGGGGGCAATCAGCCCCAGCATTTT,CSVVGGGNQPQHF
TRBJ2-5,TRBV5-6,-,-,TGTGCCAGCAGCTTCCTCAGGGGGGACCGCCAAGAGACCCAGTACTTC,CASSFLRGDRQETQYF
TRBJ2-2,TRBV29-1,-,-,TGCAGCGTTGAAGAACAGTCCGGGGAGCTGTTTTTT,CSVEEQSGELFF
TRBJ1-1,TRBV4-1,TRBD1,once,TGCGCCAGCAGCAGGCGGACAGGGAAAGAGGTTGAAGCTTTCTTT,CASSRRTGKEVEAFF
TRBJ2-7,TRBV27,-,-,TGTGCCACCTCTATCTACGAGCAGTACTTC,CATSIYEQYF
TRBJ2-7,TRBV9,TRBD2,-,TGTGCCAGCAGCAGCGGGAGGTTGCCTTACGAGCAGTACTTC,CASSSGRLPYEQYF
TRBJ1-1,TRBV9,TRBD1,few,TGTGCCAGCAGCACTACAGGGGGCGCAGTCACTGAAGCTTTCTTT,CASSTTGGAVTEAFF
TRBJ2-5,TRBV20-1,-,-,TGCTCTACAGCTAGGGGCGAGACCCAGTACTTC,CSTARGETQYF
TRBJ2-2,TRBV6-1,TRBD2,-,TGTGCCAGCAGTGTCCGTACGGGGGGCACCGGGGAGCTGTTTTTT,CASSVRTGGTGELFF
TRBJ1-5,TRBV25-1,TRBD1,-,TGTGCCAGCAGAAGAGACAGGGGCAATCAGCCCCAGCATTTT,CASRRDRGNQPQHF
TRBJ2-2,TRBV7-9,-,-,TGTGCCAGCAGCTTTTGGACGGGGAAGGGCGGGGAGCTGTTTTTT,CASSFWTGKGGELFF
TRBJ2-4,TRBV28,-,-,TGTGCCAGCAGTTTTAGTCGGGGGGCCGCCATTCAGTACTTC,CASSFSRGAAIQYF
TRBJ1-2,TRBV10-1,-,-,TGCGCCAGCAAGTTCACCCTAAACTATGGCTACACCTTC,CASKFTLNYGYTF
TRBJ2-1,TRBV4-1,-,few,TGCGCCAGCAGCCTTCTGCCCTCGGTAGCCGGCAATGAGCAGTTCTTC,CASSLLPSVAGNEQFF
TRBJ1-2,TRBV29-1,TRBD1,-,TGCAGCGTTGAAGTTGCCGCAGGGGGCATCTATGGCTACACCTTC,CSVEVAAGGIYGYTF
TRBJ1-5,TRBV4-1,TRBD1,-,TGCGCCAGCAGCCAAGTATTTTCGAGACAGGGGTCCTTCAGACGGGCCAATCAGCCCCAGCATTTT,CASSQVFSRQGSFRRANQPQHF
TRBJ2-7,TRBV18,-,-,TGTGCCAGCTCACCACCATCGGGAGAGGACGAGCAGTACTTC,CASSPPSGEDEQYF
TRBJ2-7,TRBV7-9,TRBD1,-,TGTGCCAGCAGCATTCGACAGGGGCCCTACGAGCAGTACTTC,CASSIRQGPYEQYF
TRBJ2-5,TRBV7-9,-,-,TGTGCCAGCAGCCTGAGTTTAGGGGTCCACCGGGAGACCCAGTACTTC,CASSLSLGVHRETQYF
TRBJ1-4,TRBV5-1,TRBD1,-,TGCGCCAGCACCACAGGGGGAATCGGTGAAAAACTGTTTTTT,CASTTGGIGEKLFF
TRBJ1-4,TRBV12-2,-,once,TGTGCAAGTCGCTCCCGGGGGGGAGAAAAGGGTGAAAAACTGTTTTTT,CASRSRGGEKGEKLFF
TRBJ2-5,TRBV4-1,TRBD2,-,TGCGCCAGCAATAGGGCCCCAGCGGGAGGGCCCGAGACCCAGTACTTC,CASNRAPAGGPETQYF
TRBJ2-3,TRBV5-6,TRBD2,-,TGTGCCAGCAGCTCCTGGGCGGCGGGAGCCTCTGGAGATACGCAGTATTTT,CASSSWAAGASGDTQYF
TRBJ1-5,TRBV6-5,-,-,TGTGCCAGCAGTAAATATAGCAATCAGCCCCAGCATTTT,CASSKYSNQPQHF
TRBJ2-5,TRBV29-1,TRBD2,-,TGCAGCGTCGGGAGCGGGATGGGGAAAGAGACCCAGTACTTC,CSVGSGMGKETQYF
TRBJ2-7,TRBV28,TRBD2,-,TGTGCCAGCACCCCGGATGAGCGGGAGTTTAGCGAGCAGTACTTC,CASTPDEREFSEQYF
TRBJ2-7,TRBV9,-,-,TGTGCCAGCAGCGCTTGGGGGGACAGTGAGCAGTACTTC,CASSAWGDSEQYF
TRBJ2-7,TRBV11-3,-,-,TGTGCCAGCAGCCAAGGAGGGAGGCCTGGCGAGCAGTACTTC,CASSQGGRPGEQYF
TRBJ2-5,TRBV6-1,-,-,TGTGCCAGCAGTGAATTCGTGGCAGAACAACACTTC,CASSEFVAEQHF
TRBJ2-5,TRBV7-9,-,-,TGTGCCAGCAGCCAGAGGACAGTCCAAGAGACCCAGTACTTC,CASSQRTVQETQYF
TRBJ2-7,TRBV13,-,-,TGTGCCAGCAGCTTCGAAGGGAGCTACGAGCAGTACTTC,CASSFEGSYEQYF
TRBJ2-5,TRBV4-1,TRBD2,-,TGCGCCAGCAGCCAAGCAACCGGGACTAGCGGGATCCAAGAGACCCAGTACTTC,CASSQATGTSGIQETQYF
TRBJ2-2,TRBV28,-,once,TGTGCCAGCAGTCCCCGTAGCACCGGGGAGCTGTTTTTT,CASSPRSTGELFF
TRBJ2-3,TRBV4-1,TRBD1,-,TGCGCCAGCAGCCAGATAGGGGGCAGGCACACAGATACGCAGTATTTT,CASSQIGGRHTDTQYF